The sequence of this T cell receptor beta chain was determined in a study of identical twins. Via MiXCR, TCRdb re-called the 5' RACE reads, giving one row per CDR3 protein. The data hold approximately 1.8 million distinct CDR3 sequences, with less than 40% observed a single time. CDR3 length: 12 residues. Per germline, CDR1 ENHRY and CDR2 SYGVKD. Trimming took 4 bases from V and 6 from J, leaving 9 bases between them. This TCR was recovered from a newborn girl in good health. V is TRBV10-3 and J is TRBJ1-2, with D maybe TRBD1 (5 bases). The sequenced sample was cord blood. CDR3 coding DNA: TGTGCCATCAGTGGAAGCAGGGATGGCTACACCTTC. Protein sequence: CAISGSRDGYTF.